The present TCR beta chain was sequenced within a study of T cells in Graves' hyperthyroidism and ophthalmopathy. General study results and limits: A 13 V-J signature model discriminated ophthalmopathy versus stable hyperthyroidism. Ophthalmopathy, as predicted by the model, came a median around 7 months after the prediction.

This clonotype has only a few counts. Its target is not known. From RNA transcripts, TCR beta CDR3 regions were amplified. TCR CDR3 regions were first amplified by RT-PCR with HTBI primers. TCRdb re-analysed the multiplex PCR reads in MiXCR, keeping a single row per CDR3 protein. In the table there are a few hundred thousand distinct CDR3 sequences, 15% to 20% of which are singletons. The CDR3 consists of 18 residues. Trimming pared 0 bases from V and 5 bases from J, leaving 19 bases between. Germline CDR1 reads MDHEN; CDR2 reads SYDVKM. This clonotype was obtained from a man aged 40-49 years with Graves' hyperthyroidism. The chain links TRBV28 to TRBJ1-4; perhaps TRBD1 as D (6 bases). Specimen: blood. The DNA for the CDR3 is TGTGCCAGCAGTTTATGGCCGGGACAAAAGTCACAGAATGAAAAACTGTTTTTT. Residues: CASSLWPGQKSQNEKLFF.